The TCR beta chain under discussion was sequenced for a study of T-cell reconstitution after alpha-beta-depleted transplantation in children. Study-wide points: Surviving recipient T cells and thymic progenitors accounted for the high day-60 TCRbeta diversity observed in some patients.

This CDR3 is built from 13 residues. V trimming: 5 bases; J trimming: 8 bases; junction bases outside the gene matches: 3. Germline V gene sequence: CDR1 SEHNR, CDR2 FQNEAQ (reference sequence). This clonotype showed up just a few times. The target antigen is unknown. Construction of the TCRbeta library involved unique molecular identifiers. One entry per CDR3 protein results from TCRdb running MiXCR on the PCR reads. The repertoire includes 85,000 to 120,000 distinct CDR3 sequences, 4.5% to 7.5% of them detected once, and around 5.6% sits in the top ten. Sequenced here: PBMCs, mostly from graft donor cells, sampled 60 days after TCRalphabeta/CD19-depleted stem cell transplant. The clonotype originates from a female patient aged 2 to 10 who had a stem cell transplant for Fanconi anemia, so the T cells may come from the graft donor. J is TRBJ2-4 and V is TRBV7-9, with 10 positions matching TRBD1. The CDR3: CASSPGTGDIQYF. The CDR3 DNA follows: TGTGCCAGCAGCCCAGGGACAGGGGACATTCAGTACTTC.